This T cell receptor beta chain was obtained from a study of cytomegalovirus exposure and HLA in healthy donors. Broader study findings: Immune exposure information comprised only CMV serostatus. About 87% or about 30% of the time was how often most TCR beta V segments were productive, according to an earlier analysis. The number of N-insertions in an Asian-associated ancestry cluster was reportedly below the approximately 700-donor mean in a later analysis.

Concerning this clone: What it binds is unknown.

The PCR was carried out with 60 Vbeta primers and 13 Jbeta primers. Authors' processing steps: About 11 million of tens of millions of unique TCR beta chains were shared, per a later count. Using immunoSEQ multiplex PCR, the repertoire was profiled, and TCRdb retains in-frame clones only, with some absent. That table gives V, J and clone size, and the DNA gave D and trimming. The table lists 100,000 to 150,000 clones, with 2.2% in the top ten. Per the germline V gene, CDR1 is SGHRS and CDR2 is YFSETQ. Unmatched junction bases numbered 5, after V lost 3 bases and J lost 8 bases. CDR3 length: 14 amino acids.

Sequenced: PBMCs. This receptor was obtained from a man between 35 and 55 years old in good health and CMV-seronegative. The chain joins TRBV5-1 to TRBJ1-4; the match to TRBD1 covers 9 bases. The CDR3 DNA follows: TGCGCCAGCAGCTCATCCGGGACAGGGGAAAAACTGTTTTTT. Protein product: CASSSSGTGEKLFF.